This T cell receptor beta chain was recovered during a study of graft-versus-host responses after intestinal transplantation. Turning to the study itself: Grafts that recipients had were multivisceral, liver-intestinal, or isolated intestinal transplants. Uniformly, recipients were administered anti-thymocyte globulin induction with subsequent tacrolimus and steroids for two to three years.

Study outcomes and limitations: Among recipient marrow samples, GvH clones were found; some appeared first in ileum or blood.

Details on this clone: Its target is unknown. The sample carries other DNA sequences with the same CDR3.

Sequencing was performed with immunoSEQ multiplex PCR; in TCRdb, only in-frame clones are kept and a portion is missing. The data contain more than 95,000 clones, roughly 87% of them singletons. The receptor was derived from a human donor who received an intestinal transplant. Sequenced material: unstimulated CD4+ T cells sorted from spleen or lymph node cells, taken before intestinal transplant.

CDR3 in DNA: TGCGCCAGCAGCTTGTCGGGAGGCGAGACCCAGTACTTC. Encoded protein: CASSLSGGETQYF. This chain links TRBV5-1 with TRBJ2-5; 7 bases fit TRBD2. CDR1 and CDR2 from the germline V gene are SGHRS and YFSETQ. The CDR3 has 13 amino acids. V was pared by 1 base and J by 5 bases, with 2 bases of the junction left unmatched.